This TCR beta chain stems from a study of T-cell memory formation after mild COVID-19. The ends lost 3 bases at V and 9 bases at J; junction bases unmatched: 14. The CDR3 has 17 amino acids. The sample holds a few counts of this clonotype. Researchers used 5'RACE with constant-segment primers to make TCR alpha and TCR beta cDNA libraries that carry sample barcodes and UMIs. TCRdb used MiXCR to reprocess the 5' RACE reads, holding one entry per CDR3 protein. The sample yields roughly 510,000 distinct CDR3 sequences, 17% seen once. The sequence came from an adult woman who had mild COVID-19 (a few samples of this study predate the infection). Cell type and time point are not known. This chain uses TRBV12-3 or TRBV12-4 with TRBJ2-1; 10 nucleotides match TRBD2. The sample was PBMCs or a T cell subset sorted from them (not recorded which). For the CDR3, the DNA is TGTGCCAGCAGTTTCGCCCGAACGAGCGGGAGGGCCAGTGAGCAGTTCTTC. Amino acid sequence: CASSFARTSGRASEQFF.